The entry that follows covers one T cell receptor beta chain sequence. Its antigen is not known. These data belong to a study of T cell responses to AZD1222 COVID-19 vaccine. The wider study: Pooling of second doses given at about 4 or about 12 weeks was done. Study-wide findings and caveats: Donors were largely white British and mainly female; clonal diversity was possibly underestimated. Repertoires were obtained solely post-peak T cell response. The CD4 TCRs associated with vaccination extended across spike and predominated at 160-218 and 743-854.

Germline CDR1 PRHDT, CDR2 FYEKMQ (reference sequence). With 5 bases removed from V and 4 bases from J, the gap between germline ends came to 12 bases. The CDR3 sequence is 14 residues long. Profiled with immunoSEQ multiplex PCR; TCRdb holds only in-frame clones, not every one. The sample records about 130,000 clones, around 94% being singletons. The rearrangement uses TRBV13 and TRBJ1-3; D may be TRBD1 (6 bases). The source material was peripheral blood, sampled on day 0 of AZD1222 vaccination. The receptor comes from an adult in good health. DNA for the CDR3: TGTGCCAGCAGCCCCCGACAGGTGGGAAACACCATATATTTT. Amino acid sequence: CASSPRQVGNTIYF.